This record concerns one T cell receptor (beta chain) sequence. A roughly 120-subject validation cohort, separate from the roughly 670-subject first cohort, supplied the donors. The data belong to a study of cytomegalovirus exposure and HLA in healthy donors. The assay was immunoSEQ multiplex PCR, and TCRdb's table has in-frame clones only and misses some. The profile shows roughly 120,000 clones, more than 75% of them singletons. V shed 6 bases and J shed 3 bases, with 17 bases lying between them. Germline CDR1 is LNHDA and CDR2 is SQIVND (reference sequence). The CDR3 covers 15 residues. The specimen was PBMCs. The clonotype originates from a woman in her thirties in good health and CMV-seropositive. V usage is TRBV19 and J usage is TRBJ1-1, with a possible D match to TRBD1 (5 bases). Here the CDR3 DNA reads TGTGCCAGTAGGGCTCCGGGACTTAGATACACTGAAGCTTTCTTT. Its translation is CASRAPGLRYTEAFF.